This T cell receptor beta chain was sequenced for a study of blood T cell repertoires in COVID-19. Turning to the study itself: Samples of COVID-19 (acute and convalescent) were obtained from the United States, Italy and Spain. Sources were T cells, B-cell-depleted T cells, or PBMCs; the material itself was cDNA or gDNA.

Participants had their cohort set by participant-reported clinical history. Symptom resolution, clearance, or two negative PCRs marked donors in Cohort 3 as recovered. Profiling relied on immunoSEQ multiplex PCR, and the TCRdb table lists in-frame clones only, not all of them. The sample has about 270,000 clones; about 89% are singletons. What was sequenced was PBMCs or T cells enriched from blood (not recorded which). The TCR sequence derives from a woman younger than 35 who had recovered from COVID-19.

CDR3 in amino acids: CASSQVRETQYF. The CDR3, as DNA: TGCGCCAGCAGCCAAGTGAGGGAGACCCAGTACTTC. The chain uses TRBV4-1 and TRBJ2-5, with D unclear. Germline values: CDR1 MGHRA, CDR2 YSYEKL. The CDR3 is 12 amino acids. The V and J ends lost 1 base and 5 bases respectively, with 5 bases between them.